This T cell receptor (beta chain) was sequenced during a study of blood T cells in healthy people across ages. Each donor was a healthy Caucasian individual from Russia, aged about 6 to 95. This clonotype was detected only once. V was clipped by 1 base and J by 6 bases, with 11 bases between them. This CDR3 region has 14 residues. Germline V gene sequence: CDR1 SGHTA, CDR2 FQGNSA. Through a sample-barcoded 5' primer and a J-beta primer mix, a second PCR was run for roughly 7 to 12 cycles. TCRdb reprocessed the 5' RACE reads via MiXCR and lists one record per CDR3 protein. The sample consists of 600,000 to 1,000,000 distinct CDR3 sequences, approximately 25% of them appearing once. These data are also associated with another study on T cells of mothers and their children. That report notes: A few mothers and their six children, all healthy Caucasians, donated. Whatever RNA was extracted went entirely into cDNA synthesis, at about 1.4 ug per 15 ul. Mothers yielded over 8 million CDR3 reads, children 2.5 million to 3.5 million each.

The gene calls are TRBV7-2 and TRBJ2-3; either TRBD1 or TRBD2 may fit D (6 bases each). Sequenced input: blood. This receptor was identified in a boy between 10 and 17 years old in good health. The CDR3 region has the DNA TGTGCCAGCAGCTTAGGGGGGGCGAGGGATACGCAGTATTTT. This translates into CASSLGGARDTQYF.